This TCR beta chain is drawn from a study of blood T cell repertoires in COVID-19. Whole-study context: COVID-19 samples, acute and convalescent, were from the United States, Italy and Spain. T cells, B-cell-depleted T cells, or PBMCs supplied cDNA or gDNA.

Original methodology: Amplification of reference gene primers was used by the study to estimate nucleated cell counts. Assay used: immunoSEQ multiplex PCR; TCRdb lists only in-frame clones, some missing. That table supplies the V and J calls and clone size; D and trimming were determined from the DNA. The sample includes 100,000 to 110,000 clones, 90% to 95% of them seen just once. This TCR was recovered from a man aged 50 to 59 with active COVID-19. The sequenced material came from peripheral blood.

CDR3 protein: CASSPNTGGGGELFF. The DNA for the CDR3 is TGTGCCAGCTCACCGAATACAGGGGGCGGCGGGGAGCTGTTTTTT. The V and J genes are TRBV18 and TRBJ2-2; 9 positions agree with TRBD1. The V gene's germline CDR1 is KGHSH and CDR2 LQKENI. The J segment lost 7 bases and the V segment lost 3 bases, leaving 6 bases of the junction unmatched. CDR3 length: 15 residues.